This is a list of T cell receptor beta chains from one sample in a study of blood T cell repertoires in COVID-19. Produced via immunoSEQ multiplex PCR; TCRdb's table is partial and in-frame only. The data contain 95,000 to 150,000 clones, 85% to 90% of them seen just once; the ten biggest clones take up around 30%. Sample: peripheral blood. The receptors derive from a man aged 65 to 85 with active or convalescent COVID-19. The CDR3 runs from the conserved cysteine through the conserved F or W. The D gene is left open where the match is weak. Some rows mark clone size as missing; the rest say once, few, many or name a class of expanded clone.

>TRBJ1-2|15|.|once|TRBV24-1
TGTGCCACCAGTGATGGAAGGGGATCGGTGGGCGGCTACACCTTC
CATSDGRGSVGGYTF
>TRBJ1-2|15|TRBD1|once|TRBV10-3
TGTGCCATCAGTGACTCCGGGACAGGGGGCCATGGCTACACCTTC
CAISDSGTGGHGYTF
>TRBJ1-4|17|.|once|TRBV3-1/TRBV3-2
TGTGCCAGCAGCCAAGACCCCGGGGGGAGGACTAATGAAAAACTGTTTTTT
CASSQDPGGRTNEKLFF
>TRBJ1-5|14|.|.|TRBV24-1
TGTGCCACCAGTATTAGGGGCGAGACTCAGCCCCAGCATTTT
CATSIRGETQPQHF
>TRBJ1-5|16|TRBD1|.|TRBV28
TGTGCCAGCAGTTTATGGGACAGGGGGCGCAATCAGCCCCAGCATTTT
CASSLWDRGRNQPQHF
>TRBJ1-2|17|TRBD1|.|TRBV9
TGTGCCAGCAGCGGCGGGGGACAGGGGGCGCGGGACTATGGCTACACCTTC
CASSGGGQGARDYGYTF
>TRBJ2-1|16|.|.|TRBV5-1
TGCGCCAGCAGCTTGGTGGCGGCCCGAGGGTACAATGAGCAGTTCTTC
CASSLVAARGYNEQFF
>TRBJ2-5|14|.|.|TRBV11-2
TGTGCCAGCAGCTCAATACAGGGGAGGGAGACCCAGTACTTC
CASSSIQGRETQYF
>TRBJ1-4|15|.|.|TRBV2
TGTGCCAGCAGAACGGGACGGGAGACTAATGAAAAACTGTTTTTT
CASRTGRETNEKLFF
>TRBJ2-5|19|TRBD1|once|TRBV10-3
TGTGCCATCAGTGAGCCGAAGGACCCACAGGGGGCGCTCGGGGAGACCCAGTACTTC
CAISEPKDPQGALGETQYF
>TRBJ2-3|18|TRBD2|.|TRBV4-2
TGTGCCAGCAGCTTCGGGACTAGCGGGGGGGGGCCCACAGATACGCAGTATTTT
CASSFGTSGGGPTDTQYF
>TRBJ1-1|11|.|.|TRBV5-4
TGTGCCAGCAGCTTAAGGGAGGAAGCTTTCTTT
CASSLREEAFF
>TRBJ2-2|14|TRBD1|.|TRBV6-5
TGTGCCAGCAGGAACAGGGGGTCCACCGGGGAGCTGTTTTTT
CASRNRGSTGELFF
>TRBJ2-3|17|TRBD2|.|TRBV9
TGTGCCAGCAGCTCCGGTACTTTAGCGGGAGGAGGAGATACGCAGTATTTT
CASSSGTLAGGGDTQYF
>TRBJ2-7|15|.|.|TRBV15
TGTGCCACCAGCAGACGGGGGGCTAATCCCTACGAGCAGTACTTC
CATSRRGANPYEQYF
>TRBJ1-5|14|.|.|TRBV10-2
TGCGCTACACAGGCGAGTCGGACCAATCAGCCCCAGCATTTT
CATQASRTNQPQHF
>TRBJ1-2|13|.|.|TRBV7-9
TGTGCCAGCAGTTCCGGACAGCCCTATGGCTACACCTTC
CASSSGQPYGYTF
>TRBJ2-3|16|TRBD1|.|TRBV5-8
TGTGCCAGCAGCTTCCCCGGGACAGGGTACACAGATACGCAGTATTTT
CASSFPGTGYTDTQYF
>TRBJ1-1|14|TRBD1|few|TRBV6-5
TGTGCCAGCAGTTACTCTGGCAGGGGGCTTGAGGCTTTCTTT
CASSYSGRGLEAFF
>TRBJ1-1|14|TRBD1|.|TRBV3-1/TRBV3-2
TGTGCCAGCAGCCAGGCCACAGGGGGCACTGAAGCTTTCTTT
CASSQATGGTEAFF
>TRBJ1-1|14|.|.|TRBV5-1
TGCGCCAGCAGCCCGGACAGCATGAACACTGAAGCTTTCTTT
CASSPDSMNTEAFF
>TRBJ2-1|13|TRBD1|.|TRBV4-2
TGTGCCAGCAGCCACTCAGGGGGTAATGAGCAGTTCTTC
CASSHSGGNEQFF
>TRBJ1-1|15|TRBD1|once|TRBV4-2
TGTGCCAGCAGCCAAGGACAGGGTGGTTTCACTGAAGCTTTCTTT
CASSQGQGGFTEAFF
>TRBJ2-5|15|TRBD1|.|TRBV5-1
TGCGCCAGCAGCCGCGAACCGGGACAGCAAGAGACCCAGTACTTC
CASSREPGQQETQYF
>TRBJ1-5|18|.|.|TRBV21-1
TGTGCCACCTTACTCCGGGACAGGGACTACTTTAGCAATCAGCCCCAGCATTTT
CATLLRDRDYFSNQPQHF
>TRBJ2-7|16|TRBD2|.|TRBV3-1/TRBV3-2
TGTGCCAGCAGCACCCAGACTAGCGGGACTTCCAAGGAGCAGTACTTC
CASSTQTSGTSKEQYF
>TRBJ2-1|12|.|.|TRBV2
TGTGCCAGCAGCCACTATTACAATGAGCAGTTCTTC
CASSHYYNEQFF
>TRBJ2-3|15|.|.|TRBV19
TGTGCCAGTAGTGTGGGGGCGCTTGTCACAGATACGCAGTATTTT
CASSVGALVTDTQYF
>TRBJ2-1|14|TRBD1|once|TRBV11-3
TGTGCCAGCAGTCGGACAGGACCTTACAATGAGCAGTTCTTC
CASSRTGPYNEQFF
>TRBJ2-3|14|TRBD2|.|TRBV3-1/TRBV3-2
TGTGCCAGCCAGCGGGGAAGTTTCACAGATACGCAGTATTTT
CASQRGSFTDTQYF
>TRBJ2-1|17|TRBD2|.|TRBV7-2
TGTGCCAGCAGCTTAGTAGGACTAGCGAGCTCCTACAATGAGCAGTTCTTC
CASSLVGLASSYNEQFF
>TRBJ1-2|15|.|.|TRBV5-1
TGCGCCAGCAGCCGAACGGGGGGCTTGGACTATGGCTACACCTTC
CASSRTGGLDYGYTF
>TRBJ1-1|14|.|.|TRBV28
TGTGCCAGCAGCCGCCAAGACAGGCAATATGAAGCTTTCTTT
CASSRQDRQYEAFF
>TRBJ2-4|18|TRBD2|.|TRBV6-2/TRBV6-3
TGTGCCAGCAGTTATTCCTATAGCGGGAACCTAGCCAAAAACATTCAGTACTTC
CASSYSYSGNLAKNIQYF
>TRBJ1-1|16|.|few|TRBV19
TGTGCCAGTAGCACCTCGGGGAGGGCCGTGAACACTGAAGCTTTCTTT
CASSTSGRAVNTEAFF
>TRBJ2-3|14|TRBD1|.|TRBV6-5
TGTGCCAGCACAGGACAGGGTGGGACAGATACGCAGTATTTT
CASTGQGGTDTQYF
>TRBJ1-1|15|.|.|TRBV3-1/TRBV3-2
TGTGCCAGCAGCCAAGGTCCAGGATTGAACACTGAAGCTTTCTTT
CASSQGPGLNTEAFF
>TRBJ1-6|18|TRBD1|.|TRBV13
TGTGCCAGCAGCTTTTACAGGGGCGAAAGCTCCTATAATTCACCCCTCCACTTT
CASSFYRGESSYNSPLHF
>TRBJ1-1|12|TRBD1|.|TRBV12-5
TGTGCTAGTGCCGGGACAGGGGTAGGCGCTTTCTTT
CASAGTGVGAFF
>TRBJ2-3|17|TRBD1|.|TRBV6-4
TGTGCCAGCAGTGACTCGGCAGGGGGCCCCGGCACAGATACGCAGTATTTT
CASSDSAGGPGTDTQYF
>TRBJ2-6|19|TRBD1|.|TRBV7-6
TGTGCCAGCAGCTTAGCGCGGACAGGGGGCGGATCTGGGGCCAACGTCCTGACTTTC
CASSLARTGGGSGANVLTF
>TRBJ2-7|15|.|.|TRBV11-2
TGTGCCAGCAGCACACGACAGAGGCCCTTAACCGAGCAGTACTTC
CASSTRQRPLTEQYF
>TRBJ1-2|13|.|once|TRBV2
TGTGCCAGCAATGGCGGGGTCGGTCTTGGCTACACCTTC
CASNGGVGLGYTF
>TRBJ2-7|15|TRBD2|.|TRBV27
TGTGCCAGCAAGTTTACCGTAGCGGGAGGCTACGAGCAGTACTTC
CASKFTVAGGYEQYF
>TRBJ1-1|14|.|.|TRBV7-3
TGTGCCAGCAGCTCGATGGGCCACAACACTGAAGCTTTCTTT
CASSSMGHNTEAFF
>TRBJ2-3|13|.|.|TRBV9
TGTGCCAGCAGCGTGACTCCGGGAGATACGCAGTATTTT
CASSVTPGDTQYF
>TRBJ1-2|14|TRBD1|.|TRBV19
TGTGCCAGTAGTCCACGGACAGGGTCTAATGGCTACACCTTC
CASSPRTGSNGYTF
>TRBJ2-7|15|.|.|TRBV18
TGTGCCAGCTCACCAGGAGGGACTTTGATCTACGAGCAGTACTTC
CASSPGGTLIYEQYF